A single sample is the source of the 18 T cell receptor beta chains below, sequenced in a study of glioma-infiltrating T cells. TCR alpha and beta CDR3 regions were amplified from RNA using iRepertoire nested multiplex PCR. TCRdb re-analysed the multiplex PCR reads in MiXCR, keeping a single row per CDR3 protein. This table has 44,000 or so distinct CDR3 sequences, approximately 20% appearing once. Input material: glioma tissue, nonneoplastic brain tissue, or PBMCs (not recorded which). The origin of the receptors is a human donor with low-grade glioma or glioblastoma, undergoing nonglioma brain surgery, or in good health (not recorded which).

This clonotype was detected ten times or more. This sequence joins TRBV4-1 and TRBJ1-1, with a weak D call TRBD1 (5 bases). The germline V gene has CDR1 MGHRA and CDR2 YSYEKL. This CDR3 has 13 residues. V was cut by 5 bases and J by 7 bases, with 14 bases left in between. The CDR3 DNA is TGCGCCAGCAGCTACCGGGGCCCCCTTGAAGCTTTCTTT. It encodes CASSYRGPLEAFF.

A remark on this clonotype: At one end the junction does not follow the germline gene, possibly because of a read error. The chain carries TRBV27 and TRBJ2-3, with D perhaps TRBD1 (6 bases). The germline gives CDR1 MNHEY, CDR2 SMNVEV (reference sequence). The CDR3 length is 16 residues. CDR3 sequence reads: CASSDSGTISTDAQYF. The CDR3, as DNA: TGTGCCAGCAGTGATTCCGGGACAATTTCCACAGATGCGCAGTATTTT.

Of note for this clonotype: One junction end does not reproduce the germline sequence, and a read error may be involved. The chain combines TRBV9 with TRBJ1-5; 8 bases align to TRBD1. The CDR3 is 18 amino acids. Germline assignment: CDR1 SGDLS and CDR2 YYNGEE. The CDR3: CANSSRDRTPPSNQPQHF. The CDR3 region has the DNA TGTGCCAACAGCTCCCGGGACAGGACGCCTCCAAGCAATCAGCCCCAGCATTTT.

This clonotype has a count of ten or more. This chain connects TRBV6-6 to TRBJ1-1; tentatively, D is TRBD1 (5 bases). This CDR3 region has 16 residues. Germline loops: CDR1 MNHNY, CDR2 SVGAGI (reference sequence). Trimming left V 0 bases short and J 0 bases short, with 11 bases between. The CDR3 nucleotides are TGTGCCAGCAGTTACTCATCCGGGGGGGTGAACACTGAAGCTTTCTTT. Translation gives CASSYSSGGVNTEAFF.

This clonotype was detected many times. The rearrangement uses TRBV4-2 and TRBJ2-1; 15 bases line up with TRBD2. In germline, CDR1 is LGHNA, CDR2 YNFKEQ. The CDR3 is made up of 19 amino acids. Trimming removed 1 base from V and 4 bases from J; junction bases left unmatched: 8. CDR3 loop: CASSQVAGTSGGIYNEQFF. The CDR3 DNA reads TGTGCCAGCAGCCAAGTCGCCGGGACTAGCGGGGGGATTTACAATGAGCAGTTCTTC.

There are many counts of this clonotype. The junction differs from germline at one of its ends, possibly a read error. V usage is TRBV2 and J usage is TRBJ2-2; tentative D call: TRBD2 (6 bases). CDR1 and CDR2 from the germline V gene are SNHLY and FYNNEI. The CDR3 totals 16 residues. This chain's CDR3 is CASSEGAGSNTGELFF. The CDR3 bases are TGTGCCAGCAGCGAAGGGGCGGGATCGAACACCGGGGAGCTGTTTTTT.

The J gene is TRBJ2-7, the V gene TRBV20-1; 9 bases are a match to TRBD2. Germline CDR1 DFQATT, CDR2 SNEGSKA (reference sequence). The CDR3 length is 16 residues. Trimming removed 1 base from V and 3 bases from J; junction bases left unmatched: 10. CDR3 residues: CSARGAGGVKGYEQYF. The CDR3 region has the DNA TGCAGTGCTAGAGGCGCGGGAGGGGTAAAAGGCTACGAGCAGTACTTC.

This clonotype was found many times. The gene calls are TRBV12-5 and TRBJ1-1; D gene unclear. Germline loops: CDR1 LGHNT, CDR2 FRNRAP. The CDR3 consists of 15 residues. Trimming stripped 8 bases from V and 3 bases from J, with 19 bases between. The CDR3 loop reads CASQRGGSKYTEAFF. The DNA of the CDR3 is TGTGCTAGTCAAAGAGGCGGCAGCAAATACACTGAAGCTTTCTTT.

This clonotype was seen ten or more times. This chain uses TRBV7-8 with TRBJ2-1; D is uncertain. The CDR3 runs 14 residues. Trimming removed 0 bases at V and 10 bases at J, with 13 bases between. Per germline, CDR1 SGHVS and CDR2 FQNEAQ. The DNA for the CDR3 is TGTGCCAGCAGCTTAGCGCTGGGGTTACAGGAGCAGTTCTTC. It translates to CASSLALGLQEQFF. The full variable domain, rest sourced from reference TRBV7-8 and TRBJ2-1, is GAGVSQSPRYKVAKRGQDVALRCDPISGHVSLFWYQQALGQGPEFLTYFQNEAQLDKSGLPSDRFFAERPEGSVSTLKIQRTQQEDSAVYLCASSLALGLQEQFFGPGTRLTVL.

The table lists this clonotype with many counts. This chain connects TRBV20-1 to TRBJ1-5, with D perhaps TRBD1 (5 bases). Trimming removed 5 bases at V and 1 base at J, with 15 bases between. The CDR3 has 15 residues. Germline-derived CDR1 and CDR2 are DFQATT and SNEGSKA (reference sequence). The CDR3 bases are TGCAGTGCTGGACGACAGAGGATGAGCAATCAGCCCCAGCATTTT. Translating it yields CSAGRQRMSNQPQHF.

Points on this clonotype: A much more abundant neighbour one base away suggests this may be a read error. This chain joins TRBV29-1 and TRBJ1-1; D uncertain. The CDR3 extends over 12 amino acids. Germline-derived CDR1 and CDR2 are SQVTM and ANQGSEA. The CDR3 region is CSVDAVNIEAFF. CDR3 nucleotide sequence: TGCAGCGTTGATGCCGTGAACATTGAAGCTTTCTTT.

The J gene is TRBJ2-1, the V gene TRBV5-6, with D unclear. V shed 4 bases and J shed 3 bases, with 17 bases lying between them. The germline V gene has CDR1 SGHDT and CDR2 YYEEEE. The CDR3 is 16 residues long. Here the CDR3 reads CASSPVWPACYNEQFF. The CDR3 DNA reads as TGTGCCAGCAGCCCCGTCTGGCCTGCGTGCTACAATGAGCAGTTCTTC.

This clonotype has at least ten counts. Written as DNA, the CDR3 is TGTGCCAGTAGTATGCCTGGGGGACGGGGGCCCCAGCATTTT. Translating it yields CASSMPGGRGPQHF. The gene calls are TRBV19 and TRBJ1-5; maybe TRBD1 (5 bases). V was cut by 3 bases and J by 9 bases, with 15 bases left in between. This CDR3 comprises 14 residues. Per germline, CDR1 LNHDA and CDR2 SQIVND (reference sequence).

This clonotype was counted ten times or more. This chain links TRBV14 with TRBJ2-5; D tentatively fits TRBD1 or TRBD2 (5 bases each). V dropped 0 bases and J dropped 4 bases, with 27 bases sitting between them. Germline CDR1 SGHDN, CDR2 FVKESK. CDR3 size: 20 residues. CDR3 bases: TGTGCCAGCAGCCAAGATAATAGGTTTTATGGCTCACCGGGGACAGAGACCCAGTACTTC. Its translation: CASSQDNRFYGSPGTETQYF. Using reference TRBV14 and TRBJ2-5 for the parts outside the CDR3, the full variable domain is EAGVTQFPSHSVIEKGQTVTLRCDPISGHDNLYWYRRVMGKEIKFLLHFVKESKQDESGMPNNRFLAERTGGTYSTLKVQPAELEDSGVYFCASSQDNRFYGSPGTETQYFGPGTRLLVL.

The rearrangement links TRBV12-3 or TRBV12-4 to TRBJ2-5, with D maybe TRBD2 (5 bases). Trimming removed 4 bases at V and 6 bases at J, with 21 bases between. CDR3 length: 16 amino acids. CDR3 loop: CASSSNLGVQRQTQYF. CDR3 nucleotides: TGTGCCAGCAGTTCCAATCTTGGGGTCCAGCGGCAGACCCAGTACTTC.

This clonotype was detected ten times or more. This chain uses TRBV20-1 with TRBJ2-3, with 9 nucleotides matching TRBD2. CDR3 length equals 15 residues. Germline trimming cut 0 bases from V and 2 bases from J; bases unmatched to any gene: 3. CDR1 is DFQATT, CDR2 SNEGSKA, per germline (reference sequence). The CDR3 region is CSARDSSGITDTQYF. In DNA form, the CDR3 reads TGCAGTGCTAGAGACTCTAGCGGGATCACAGATACGCAGTATTTT.

This clonotype showed up many times. This chain connects TRBV6-6 to TRBJ1-5; D is unresolved. CDR3 size: 14 residues. Germline values: CDR1 MNHNY, CDR2 SVGAGI (reference sequence). V dropped 1 base and J dropped 1 base, with 5 bases sitting between them. The CDR3 DNA follows: TGTGCCAGCAGTTACTTGGGGAGCAATCAGCCCCAGCATTTT. Its protein product is CASSYLGSNQPQHF.

This clonotype is medium-sized by share. The chain uses TRBV11-2 and TRBJ2-3; D uncertain. V dropped 2 bases and J dropped 2 bases, with 17 bases sitting between them. Germline CDR1 and CDR2: SGHAT and FQNNGV. The CDR3 is 17 residues long. The CDR3 loop is CASSLISRVTVTDTQYF. The CDR3 DNA reads as TGTGCCAGCAGCTTAATTAGCCGCGTTACGGTCACAGATACGCAGTATTTT.